This TCR beta chain came from a study of T cells in narcolepsy. Study-level points and caveats: Comparing one patient's CSF and blood CD4+ clonotypes highlighted HCRT- and TRIB2-specific autoreactive clonotypes. Healthy controls reportedly lacked the autoreactive clonotypes serially found in patients' blood.

Note on this clone: The antigen remains undetermined.

The protocol was immunoSEQ multiplex PCR, while the TCRdb copy is restricted to in-frame clones and leaves out a portion. The top ten clones hold over 0.9% of a sample with tens of thousands of clones, about four fifths of them seen once. Germline values: CDR1 KGHSH, CDR2 LQKENI. The V end was cut by 3 bases, the J end by 6 bases, with 12 bases between. This CDR3 is built from 14 residues. The gene calls are TRBV18 and TRBJ2-1; D remains ambiguous. This receptor was taken from a human donor with narcolepsy. Specimen: CD45RA- memory CD4+ T cells from PBMCs. CDR3 residues: CASSPALLPNEQFF. CDR3 DNA: TGTGCCAGCTCACCGGCTCTGTTACCCAATGAGCAGTTCTTC.